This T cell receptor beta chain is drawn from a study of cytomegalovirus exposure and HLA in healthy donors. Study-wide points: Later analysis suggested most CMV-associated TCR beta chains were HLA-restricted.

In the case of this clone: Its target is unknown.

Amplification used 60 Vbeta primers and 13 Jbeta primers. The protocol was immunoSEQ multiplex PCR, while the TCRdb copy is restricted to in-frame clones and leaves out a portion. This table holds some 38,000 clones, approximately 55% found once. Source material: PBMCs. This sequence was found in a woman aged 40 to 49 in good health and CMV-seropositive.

As DNA, the CDR3 is TGTGCCAGTAGCAGTTCCAGGACAGGATCCTACGAGCAGTACTTC. Its translation: CASSSSRTGSYEQYF. The V gene is TRBV19, the J gene TRBJ2-7; 7 bases are a match to TRBD1. CDR1 LNHDA and CDR2 SQIVND come from the germline V gene (reference sequence). The junction had 9 bases not matched to a gene; V was cut back by 6 bases and J by 1 base. This CDR3 is 15 amino acids long.